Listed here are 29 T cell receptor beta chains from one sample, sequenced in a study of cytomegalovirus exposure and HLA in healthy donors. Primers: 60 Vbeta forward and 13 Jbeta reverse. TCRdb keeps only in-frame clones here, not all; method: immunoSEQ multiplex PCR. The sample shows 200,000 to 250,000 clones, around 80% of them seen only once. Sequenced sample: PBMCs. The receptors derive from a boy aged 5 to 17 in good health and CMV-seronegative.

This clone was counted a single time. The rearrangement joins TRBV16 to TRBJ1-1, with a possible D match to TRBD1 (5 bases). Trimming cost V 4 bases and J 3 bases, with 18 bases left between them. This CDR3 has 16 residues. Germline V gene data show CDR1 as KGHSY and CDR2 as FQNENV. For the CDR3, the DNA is TGTGCCAGCAGCCCTGAGACAGCCGCCCTTGACACTGAAGCTTTCTTT. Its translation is CASSPETAALDTEAFF.

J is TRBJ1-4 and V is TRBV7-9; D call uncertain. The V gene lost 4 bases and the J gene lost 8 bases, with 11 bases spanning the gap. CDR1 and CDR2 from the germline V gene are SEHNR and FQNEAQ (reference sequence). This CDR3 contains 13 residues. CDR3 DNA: TGTGCCAGCAGCTGGGCGGGAGAGGAAAAACTGTTTTTT. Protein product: CASSWAGEEKLFF.

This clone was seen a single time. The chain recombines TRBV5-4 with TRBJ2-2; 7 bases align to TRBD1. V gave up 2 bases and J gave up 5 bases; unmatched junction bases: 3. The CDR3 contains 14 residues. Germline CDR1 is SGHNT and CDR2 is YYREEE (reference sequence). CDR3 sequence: CASSFLQGTGELFF. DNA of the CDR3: TGTGCCAGCAGCTTCCTACAGGGGACCGGGGAGCTGTTTTTT. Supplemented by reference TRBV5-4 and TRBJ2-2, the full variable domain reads ETGVTQSPTHLIKTRGQQVTLRCSSQSGHNTVSWYQQALGQGPQFIFQYYREEENGRGNFPPRFSGLQFPNYSSELNVNALELDDSALYLCASSFLQGTGELFFGEGSRLTVL.

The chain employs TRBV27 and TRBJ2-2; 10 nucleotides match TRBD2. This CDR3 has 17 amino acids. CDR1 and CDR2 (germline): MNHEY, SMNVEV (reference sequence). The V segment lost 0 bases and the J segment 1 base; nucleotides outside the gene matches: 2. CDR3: CASSLSWTSGNTGELFF. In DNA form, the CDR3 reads TGTGCCAGCAGTTTATCCTGGACTAGCGGGAACACCGGGGAGCTGTTTTTT.

DNA for the CDR3: TGTGCCACCAGCAGAGGTGGGACAGGGGGCTACGAGCAGTACTTC. It yields the protein CATSRGGTGGYEQYF. J is TRBJ2-7 and V is TRBV15, with TRBD1 identical over 11 bases. This CDR3 has 15 residues. The ends lost 1 base at V and 3 bases at J; junction bases unmatched: 2. Looked up from germline, CDR1 is LNHNV and CDR2 is YYDKDF (reference sequence).

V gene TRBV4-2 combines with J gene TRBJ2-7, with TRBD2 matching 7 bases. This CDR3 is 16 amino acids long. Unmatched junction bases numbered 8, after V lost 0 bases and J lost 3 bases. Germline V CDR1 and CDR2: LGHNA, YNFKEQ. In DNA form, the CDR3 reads TGTGCCAGCAGCCAAGAAGCGGGGCAGGGAGTCTACGAGCAGTACTTC. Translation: CASSQEAGQGVYEQYF.

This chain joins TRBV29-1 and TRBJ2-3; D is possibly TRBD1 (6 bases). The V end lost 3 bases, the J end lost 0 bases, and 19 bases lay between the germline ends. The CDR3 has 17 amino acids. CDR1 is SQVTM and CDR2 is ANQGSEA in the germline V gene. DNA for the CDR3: TGCAGCGTTGATGCCTCCAGGGGCAGGGCCAGCACAGATACGCAGTATTTT. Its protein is CSVDASRGRASTDTQYF.

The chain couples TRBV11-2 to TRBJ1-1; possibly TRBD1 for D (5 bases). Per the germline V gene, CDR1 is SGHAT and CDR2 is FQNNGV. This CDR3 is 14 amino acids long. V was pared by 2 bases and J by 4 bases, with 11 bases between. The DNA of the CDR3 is TGTGCCAGCAGCTTAAAGGGAGGGGTCACTGAAGCTTTCTTT. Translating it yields CASSLKGGVTEAFF.

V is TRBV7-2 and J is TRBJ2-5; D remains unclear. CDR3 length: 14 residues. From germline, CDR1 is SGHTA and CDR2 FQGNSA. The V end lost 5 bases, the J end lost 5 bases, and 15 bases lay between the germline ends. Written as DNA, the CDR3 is TGTGCCAGCAGCCAAACGTTCGCCGGGGAGACCCAGTACTTC. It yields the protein CASSQTFAGETQYF.

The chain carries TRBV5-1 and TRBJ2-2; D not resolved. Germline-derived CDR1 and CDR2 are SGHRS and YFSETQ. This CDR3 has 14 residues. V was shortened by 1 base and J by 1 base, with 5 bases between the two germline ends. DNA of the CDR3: TGCGCCAGCAGCTTGCCCAAGAACACCGGGGAGCTGTTTTTT. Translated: CASSLPKNTGELFF.

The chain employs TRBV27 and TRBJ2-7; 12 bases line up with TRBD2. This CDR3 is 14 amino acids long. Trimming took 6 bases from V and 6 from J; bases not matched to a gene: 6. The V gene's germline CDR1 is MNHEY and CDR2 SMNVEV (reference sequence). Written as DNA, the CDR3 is TGTGCCAGCAGGAGACTAGCGGGGGACCCCGAGCAGTACTTC. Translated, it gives CASRRLAGDPEQYF.

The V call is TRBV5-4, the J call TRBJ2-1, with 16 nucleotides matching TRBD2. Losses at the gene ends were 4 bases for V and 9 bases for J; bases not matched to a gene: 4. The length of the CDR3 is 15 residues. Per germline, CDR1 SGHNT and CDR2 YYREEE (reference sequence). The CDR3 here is CASSEGLAGGGEQFF. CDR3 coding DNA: TGTGCCAGCAGCGAGGGACTAGCGGGAGGGGGTGAGCAGTTCTTC.

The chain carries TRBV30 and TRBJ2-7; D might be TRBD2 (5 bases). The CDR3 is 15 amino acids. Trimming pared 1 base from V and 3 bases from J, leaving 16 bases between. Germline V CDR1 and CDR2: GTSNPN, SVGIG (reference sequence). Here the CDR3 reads CAWSGWGAGGYEQYF. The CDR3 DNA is TGTGCCTGGAGTGGATGGGGTGCTGGAGGCTACGAGCAGTACTTC. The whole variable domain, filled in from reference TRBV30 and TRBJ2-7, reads SQTIHQWPATLVQPVGSPLSLECTVEGTSNPNLYWYRQAAGRGLQLLFYSVGIGQISSEVPQNLSASRPQDRQFILSSKKLLLSDSGFYLCAWSGWGAGGYEQYFGPGTRLTVT.

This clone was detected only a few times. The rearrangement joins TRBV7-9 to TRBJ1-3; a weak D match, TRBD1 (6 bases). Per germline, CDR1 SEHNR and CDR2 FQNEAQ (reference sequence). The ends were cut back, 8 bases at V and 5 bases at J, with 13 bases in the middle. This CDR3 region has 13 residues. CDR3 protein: CASGGSRRNTIYF. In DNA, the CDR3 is TGTGCCAGCGGGGGCTCGAGAAGAAACACCATATATTTT.

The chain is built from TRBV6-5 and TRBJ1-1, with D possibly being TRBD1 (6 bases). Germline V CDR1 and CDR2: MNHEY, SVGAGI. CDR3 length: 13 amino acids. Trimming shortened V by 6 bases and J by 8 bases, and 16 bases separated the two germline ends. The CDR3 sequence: CASRPPDRKEAFF. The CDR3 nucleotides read TGTGCCAGCAGACCCCCAGACAGGAAGGAAGCTTTCTTT.

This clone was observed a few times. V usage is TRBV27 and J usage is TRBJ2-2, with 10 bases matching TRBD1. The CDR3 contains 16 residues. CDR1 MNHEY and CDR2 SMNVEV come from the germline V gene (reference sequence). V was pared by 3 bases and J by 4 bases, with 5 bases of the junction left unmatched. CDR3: CASSFPTGGSTGELFF. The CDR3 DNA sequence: TGTGCCAGCAGTTTTCCGACAGGGGGCAGCACCGGGGAGCTGTTTTTT.

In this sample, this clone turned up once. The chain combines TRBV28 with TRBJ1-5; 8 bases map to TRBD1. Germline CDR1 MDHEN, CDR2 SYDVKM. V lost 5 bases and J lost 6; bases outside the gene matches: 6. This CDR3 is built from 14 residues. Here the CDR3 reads CASSPLTGAQPQHF. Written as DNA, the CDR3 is TGTGCCAGCAGTCCCCTGACAGGGGCTCAGCCCCAGCATTTT.

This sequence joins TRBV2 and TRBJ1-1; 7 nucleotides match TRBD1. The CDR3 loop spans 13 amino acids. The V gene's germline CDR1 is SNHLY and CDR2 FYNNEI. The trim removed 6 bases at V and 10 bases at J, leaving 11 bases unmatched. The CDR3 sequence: CASSPDREVRAFF. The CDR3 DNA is TGTGCCAGCAGCCCAGACAGGGAAGTACGAGCTTTCTTT.

The chain's CDR3 is CASSPMPERRAYNEQFF. CDR3 DNA sequence: TGTGCCAGCAGCCCAATGCCGGAGCGGAGGGCCTACAATGAGCAGTTCTTC. The chain combines TRBV11-2 with TRBJ2-1; D is possibly TRBD2 (6 bases). CDR3 size: 17 residues. The V gene lost 5 bases and the J gene lost 2 bases, with 19 bases spanning the gap. The V gene's germline CDR1 is SGHAT and CDR2 FQNNGV. The full variable domain, in which reference TRBV11-2 and TRBJ2-1 provide the parts outside the CDR3, is EAGVAQSPRYKIIEKRQSVAFWCNPISGHATLYWYQQILGQGPKLLIQFQNNGVVDDSQLPKDRFSAERLKGVDSTLKIQPAKLEDSAVYLCASSPMPERRAYNEQFFGPGTRLTVL.

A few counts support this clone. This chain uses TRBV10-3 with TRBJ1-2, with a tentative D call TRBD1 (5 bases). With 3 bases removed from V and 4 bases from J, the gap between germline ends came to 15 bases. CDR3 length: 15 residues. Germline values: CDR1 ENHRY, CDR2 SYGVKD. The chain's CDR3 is CAISDSFAGLYGYTF. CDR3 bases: TGTGCCATCAGTGACTCTTTTGCAGGGCTCTATGGCTACACCTTC.

DNA of the CDR3: TGCAGCGCCTGGACAGGGGGTAGTCAGCCCCAGCATTTT. Translating it yields CSAWTGGSQPQHF. The chain is built from TRBV29-1 and TRBJ1-5, with 10 nucleotides matching TRBD1. V lost 7 bases, J lost 6 bases, and 6 bases stayed unmatched. Per the germline V gene, CDR1 is SQVTM and CDR2 is ANQGSEA. The CDR3 spans 13 residues.

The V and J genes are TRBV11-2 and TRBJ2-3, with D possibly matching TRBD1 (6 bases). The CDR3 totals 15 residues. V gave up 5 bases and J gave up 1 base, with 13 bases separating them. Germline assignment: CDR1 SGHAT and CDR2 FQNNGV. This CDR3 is CASSPPGVGTDTQYF. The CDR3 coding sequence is TGTGCCAGCAGCCCTCCAGGGGTGGGCACAGATACGCAGTATTTT.

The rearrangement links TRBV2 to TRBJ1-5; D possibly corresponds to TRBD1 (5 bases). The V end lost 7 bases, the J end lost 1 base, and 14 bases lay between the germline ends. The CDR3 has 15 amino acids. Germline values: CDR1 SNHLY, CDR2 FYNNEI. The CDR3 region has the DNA TGTGCCAGCAAGGTGGGACTGGTGAGCAATCAGCCCCAGCATTTT. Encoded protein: CASKVGLVSNQPQHF.

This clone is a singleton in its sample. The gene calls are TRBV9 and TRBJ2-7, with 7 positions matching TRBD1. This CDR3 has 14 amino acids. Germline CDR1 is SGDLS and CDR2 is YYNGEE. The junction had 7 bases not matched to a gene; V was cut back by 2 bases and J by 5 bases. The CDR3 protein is CASSVGQGVDEQYF. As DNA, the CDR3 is TGTGCCAGCAGCGTGGGCCAGGGGGTAGACGAGCAGTACTTC.

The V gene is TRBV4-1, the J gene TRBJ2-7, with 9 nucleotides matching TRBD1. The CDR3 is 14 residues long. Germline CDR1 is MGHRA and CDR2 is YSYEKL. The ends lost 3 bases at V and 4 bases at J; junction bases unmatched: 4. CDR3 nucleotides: TGCGCCAGCAGCCAGCCGGGACAGGGTTACGAGCAGTACTTC. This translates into CASSQPGQGYEQYF.

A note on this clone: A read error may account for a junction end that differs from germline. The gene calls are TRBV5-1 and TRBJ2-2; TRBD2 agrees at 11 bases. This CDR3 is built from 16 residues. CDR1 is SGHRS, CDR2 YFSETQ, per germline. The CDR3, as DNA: TGCGCCAGCAGCTTGATACTAGCGGGAGTAACCGAGGAGCTGTTTTTT. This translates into CASSLILAGVTEELFF.

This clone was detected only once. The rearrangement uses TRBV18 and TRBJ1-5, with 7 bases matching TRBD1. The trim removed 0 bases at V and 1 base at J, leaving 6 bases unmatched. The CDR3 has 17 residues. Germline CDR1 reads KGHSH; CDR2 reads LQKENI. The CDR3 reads CASSPPSGGVSNQPQHF. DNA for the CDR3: TGTGCCAGCTCACCACCATCAGGGGGTGTCAGCAATCAGCCCCAGCATTTT.

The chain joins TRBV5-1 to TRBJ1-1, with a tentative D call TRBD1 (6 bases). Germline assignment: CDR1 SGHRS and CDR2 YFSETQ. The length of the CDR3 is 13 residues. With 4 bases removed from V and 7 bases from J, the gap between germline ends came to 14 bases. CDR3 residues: CASSTGTWVEAFF. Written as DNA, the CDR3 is TGCGCCAGCAGCACCGGGACATGGGTTGAAGCTTTCTTT.

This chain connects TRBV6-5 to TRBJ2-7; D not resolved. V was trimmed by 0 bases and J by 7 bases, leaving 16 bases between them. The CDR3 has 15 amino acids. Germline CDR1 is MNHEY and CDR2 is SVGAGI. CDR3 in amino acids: CASSYSGDARGEQYF. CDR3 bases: TGTGCCAGCAGTTACTCGGGTGACGCCCGAGGAGAGCAGTACTTC.